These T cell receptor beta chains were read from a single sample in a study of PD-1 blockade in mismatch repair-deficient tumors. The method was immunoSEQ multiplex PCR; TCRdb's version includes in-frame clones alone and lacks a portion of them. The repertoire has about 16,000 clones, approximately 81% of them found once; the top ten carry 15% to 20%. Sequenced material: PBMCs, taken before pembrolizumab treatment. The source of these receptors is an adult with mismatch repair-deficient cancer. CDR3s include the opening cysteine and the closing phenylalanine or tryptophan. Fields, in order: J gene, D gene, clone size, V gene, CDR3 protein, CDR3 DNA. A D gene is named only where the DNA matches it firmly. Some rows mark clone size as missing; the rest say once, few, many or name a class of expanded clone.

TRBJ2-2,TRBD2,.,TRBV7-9,CASSLAGGAVTGELFF,TGTGCCAGCAGCTTAGCGGGAGGGGCCGTCACCGGGGAGCTGTTTTTT
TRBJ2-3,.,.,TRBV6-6,CASSYPLSGITDTQYF,TGTGCCAGCAGTTACCCCTTGTCCGGGATTACAGATACGCAGTATTTT
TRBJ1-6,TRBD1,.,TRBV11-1,CASSRTGNNSPLHF,TGTGCCAGCAGCCGGACAGGGAATAATTCACCCCTCCACTTT
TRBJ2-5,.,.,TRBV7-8,CASSYGRGRVLASKETQYF,TGTGCCAGCAGCTATGGAAGGGGTCGGGTTCTGGCCAGTAAAGAGACCCAGTACTTC
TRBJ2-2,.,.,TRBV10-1,CASSPGGQRAGELFF,TGCGCCAGCAGCCCCGGGGGACAAAGGGCCGGGGAGCTGTTTTTT
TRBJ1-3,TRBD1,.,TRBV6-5,CASSSARGDSGNTIYF,TGTGCCAGCAGTTCTGCCAGGGGGGACTCTGGAAACACCATATATTTT
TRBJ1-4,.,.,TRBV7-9,CASSLQGLRGEKLFF,TGTGCCAGCAGCTTGCAGGGACTGCGGGGTGAAAAACTGTTTTTT
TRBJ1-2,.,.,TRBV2,CASSDGIAEGYTF,TGTGCCAGCAGTGATGGGATCGCGGAGGGCTACACCTTC
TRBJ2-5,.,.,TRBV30,CAWNSEERGTQYF,TGTGCCTGGAATAGCGAAGAGCGAGGGACCCAGTACTTC
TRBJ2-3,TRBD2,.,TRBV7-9,CASRTSVGPTDTQYF,TGTGCCAGCAGGACTAGCGTAGGGCCCACAGATACGCAGTATTTT
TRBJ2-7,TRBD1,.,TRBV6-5,CASSYITGEGEQYF,TGTGCCAGCAGTTATATTACAGGGGAAGGCGAGCAGTACTTC
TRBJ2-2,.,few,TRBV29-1,CSVETEGSMGGELFF,TGCAGCGTTGAGACAGAAGGCTCAATGGGCGGGGAGCTGTTTTTT
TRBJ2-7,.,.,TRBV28,CASSTLWGMMTPYEQYF,TGTGCCAGCAGTACCCTGTGGGGAATGATGACTCCCTACGAGCAGTACTTC
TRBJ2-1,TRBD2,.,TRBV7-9,CASIQELAGWTDSYNEQFF,TGTGCCAGCATCCAAGAACTAGCGGGCTGGACAGACTCCTACAATGAGCAGTTCTTC
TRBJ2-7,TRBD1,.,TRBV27,CASSPSPGGGYEQYF,TGTGCCAGCAGTCCTTCCCCAGGGGGCGGCTACGAGCAGTACTTC
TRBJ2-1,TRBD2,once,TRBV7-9,CASSLAAGSYNEQFF,TGTGCCAGCAGCTTAGCAGCGGGGTCCTACAATGAGCAGTTCTTC
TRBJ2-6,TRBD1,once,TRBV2,CASTGGTGNGANVLTF,TGTGCCAGCACCGGAGGGACAGGTAACGGGGCCAACGTCCTGACTTTC
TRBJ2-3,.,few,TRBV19,CASSIQSTDTQYF,TGTGCCAGTAGTATCCAGAGCACAGATACGCAGTATTTT
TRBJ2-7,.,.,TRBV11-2,CASTTYGGSYASEQYF,TGTGCCAGCACAACCTATGGGGGCTCTTATGCGAGCGAGCAGTACTTC
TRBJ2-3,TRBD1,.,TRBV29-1,CSVLRGRATDTQYF,TGCAGCGTTTTGAGGGGGCGGGCCACAGATACGCAGTATTTT
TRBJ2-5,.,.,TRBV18,CASSPGDQETQYF,TGTGCCAGCTCACCGGGGGACCAAGAGACCCAGTACTTC
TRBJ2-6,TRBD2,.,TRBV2,CASSDMGGFSGANVLTF,TGTGCCAGCAGTGATATGGGGGGGTTCTCTGGGGCCAACGTCCTGACTTTC
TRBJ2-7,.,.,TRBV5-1,CASSPTGGPNYEQYF,TGCGCCAGCAGTCCCACCGGGGGGCCGAACTACGAGCAGTACTTC
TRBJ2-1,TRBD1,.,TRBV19,CASRLSGRTGGVNEQFF,TGTGCCAGTAGGCTCTCGGGCCGGACAGGGGGCGTCAATGAGCAGTTCTTC
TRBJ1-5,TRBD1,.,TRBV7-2,CASRKTGVGPQHF,TGTGCCAGCAGGAAAACAGGGGTGGGGCCCCAGCATTTT